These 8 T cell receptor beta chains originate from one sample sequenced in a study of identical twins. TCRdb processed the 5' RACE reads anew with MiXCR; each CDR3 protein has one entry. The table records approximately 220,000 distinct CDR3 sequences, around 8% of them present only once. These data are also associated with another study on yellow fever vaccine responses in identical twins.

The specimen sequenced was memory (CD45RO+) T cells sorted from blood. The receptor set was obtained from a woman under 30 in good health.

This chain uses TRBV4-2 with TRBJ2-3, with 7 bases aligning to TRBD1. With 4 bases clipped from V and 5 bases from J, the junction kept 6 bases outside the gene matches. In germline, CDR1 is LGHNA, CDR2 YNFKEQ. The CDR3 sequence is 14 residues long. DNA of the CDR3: TGTGCCAGCAGCCGCGACAGGGAGATAGATACGCAGTATTTT. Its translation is CASSRDREIDTQYF.

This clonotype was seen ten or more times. As DNA, the CDR3 is TGTGCCAGCAGTCATGACAGGGGTGGCAATGAGCAGTTCTTC. Its translation is CASSHDRGGNEQFF. The chain links TRBV12-3 or TRBV12-4 to TRBJ2-1; 8 positions match TRBD1. V trimming: 5 bases; J trimming: 6 bases; junction bases outside the gene matches: 6. CDR3 length equals 14 residues.

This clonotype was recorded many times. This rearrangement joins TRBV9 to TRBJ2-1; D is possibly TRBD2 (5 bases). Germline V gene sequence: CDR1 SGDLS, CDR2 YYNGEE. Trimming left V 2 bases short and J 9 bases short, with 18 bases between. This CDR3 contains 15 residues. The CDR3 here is CASSVVSNFEGEQFF. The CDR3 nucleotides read TGTGCCAGCAGCGTTGTCTCCAATTTCGAGGGTGAGCAGTTCTTC.

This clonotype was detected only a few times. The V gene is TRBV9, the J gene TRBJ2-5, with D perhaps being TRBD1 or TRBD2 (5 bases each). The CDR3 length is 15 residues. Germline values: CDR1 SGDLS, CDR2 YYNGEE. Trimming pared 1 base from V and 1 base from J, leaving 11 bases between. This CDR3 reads CASSVWDGFQETQYF. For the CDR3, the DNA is TGTGCCAGCAGCGTATGGGACGGCTTCCAAGAGACCCAGTACTTC.

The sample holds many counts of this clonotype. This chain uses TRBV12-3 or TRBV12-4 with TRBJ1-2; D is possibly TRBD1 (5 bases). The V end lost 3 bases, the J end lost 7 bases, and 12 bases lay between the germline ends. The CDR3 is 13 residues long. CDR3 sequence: CASSLGTERGYTF. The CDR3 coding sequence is TGTGCCAGCAGTTTGGGGACCGAGCGTGGCTACACCTTC.

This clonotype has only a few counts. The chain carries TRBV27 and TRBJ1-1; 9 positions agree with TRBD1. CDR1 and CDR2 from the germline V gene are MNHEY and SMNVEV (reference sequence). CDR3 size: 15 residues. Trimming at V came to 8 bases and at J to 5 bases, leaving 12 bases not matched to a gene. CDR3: CASLPQGARWTEAFF. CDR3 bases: TGTGCCAGCCTGCCACAGGGGGCACGATGGACTGAAGCTTTCTTT.

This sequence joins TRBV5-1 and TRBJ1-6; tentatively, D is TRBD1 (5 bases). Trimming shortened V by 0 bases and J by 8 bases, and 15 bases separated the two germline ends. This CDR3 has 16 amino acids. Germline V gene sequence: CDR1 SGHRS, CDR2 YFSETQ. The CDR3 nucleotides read TGCGCCAGCAGCTTGGGTAGGGCAGGGACGGATTCACCCCTCCACTTT. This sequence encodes CASSLGRAGTDSPLHF.

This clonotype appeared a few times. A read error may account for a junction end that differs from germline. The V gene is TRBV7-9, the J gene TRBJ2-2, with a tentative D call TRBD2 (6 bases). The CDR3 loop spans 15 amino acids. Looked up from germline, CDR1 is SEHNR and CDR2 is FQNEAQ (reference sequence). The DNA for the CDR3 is TGTGCCAGCAGCTTAGAAGGCGGGAACGCCGGGGAGCTGTTTTTT. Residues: CASSLEGGNAGELFF.